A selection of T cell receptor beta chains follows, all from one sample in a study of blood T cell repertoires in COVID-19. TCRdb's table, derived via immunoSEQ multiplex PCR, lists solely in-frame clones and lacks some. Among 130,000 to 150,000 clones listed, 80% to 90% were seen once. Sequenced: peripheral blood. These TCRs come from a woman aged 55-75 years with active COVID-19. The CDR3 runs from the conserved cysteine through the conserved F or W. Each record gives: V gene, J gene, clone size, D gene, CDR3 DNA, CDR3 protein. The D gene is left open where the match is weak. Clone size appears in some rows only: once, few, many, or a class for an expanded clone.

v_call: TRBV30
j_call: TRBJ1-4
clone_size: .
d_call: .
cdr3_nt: TGTGCCTGGAGTGAGAGAGAGACTAATGAAAAACTGTTTTTT
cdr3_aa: CAWSERETNEKLFF

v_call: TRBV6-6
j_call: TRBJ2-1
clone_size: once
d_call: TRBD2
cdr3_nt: TGTGCCAGCAGTCTGGCGCGGGAGGGCTTTGAGCAGTTCTTC
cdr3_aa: CASSLAREGFEQFF

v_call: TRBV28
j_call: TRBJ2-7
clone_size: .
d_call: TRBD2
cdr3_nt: TGTGCCAGCAGGGTACTAGCGGGAGGTGGGTCGATCCACGAGCAGTACTTC
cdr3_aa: CASRVLAGGGSIHEQYF

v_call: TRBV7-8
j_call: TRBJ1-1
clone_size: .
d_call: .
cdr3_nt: TGTGCCAGCAGCTTAGTCCCGGTCCCGGGGACTGAAGCTTTCTTT
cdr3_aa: CASSLVPVPGTEAFF

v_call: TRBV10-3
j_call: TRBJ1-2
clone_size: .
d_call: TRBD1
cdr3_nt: TGTGCCATCGGGGACAGGGGGAACTATGGCTACACCTTC
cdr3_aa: CAIGDRGNYGYTF

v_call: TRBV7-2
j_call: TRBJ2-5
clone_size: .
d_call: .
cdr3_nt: TGTGCCAGCAGCTTACGGAGGGCCATCGAGACCCAGTACTTC
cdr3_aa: CASSLRRAIETQYF

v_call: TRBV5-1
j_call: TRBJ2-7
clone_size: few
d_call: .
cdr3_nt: TGCGCCAGCAGCTCGTTAGGTCAGGCCTACGAGCAGTACTTC
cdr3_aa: CASSSLGQAYEQYF

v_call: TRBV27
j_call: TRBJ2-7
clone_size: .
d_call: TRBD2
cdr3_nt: TGTGCCAGCAGTTTATCCTACGGGACTAGCGGTATCTACGAGCAGTACTTC
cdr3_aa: CASSLSYGTSGIYEQYF

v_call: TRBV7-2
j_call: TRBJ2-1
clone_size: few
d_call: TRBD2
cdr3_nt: TGTGCCAGCAGCTTACGGGTCGGGCGGGAGTCATACAATGAGCAGTTCTTC
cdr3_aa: CASSLRVGRESYNEQFF

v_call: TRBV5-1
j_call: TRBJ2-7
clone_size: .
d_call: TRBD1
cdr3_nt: TGCGCCAGCAGCCTCCGGGACAGTCGGTACGAGCAGTACTTC
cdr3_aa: CASSLRDSRYEQYF

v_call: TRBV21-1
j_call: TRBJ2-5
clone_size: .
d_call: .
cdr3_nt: TGTGCCAGCAGCGTACAGGACCGGCTGGGGACCCAGTACTTC
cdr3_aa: CASSVQDRLGTQYF

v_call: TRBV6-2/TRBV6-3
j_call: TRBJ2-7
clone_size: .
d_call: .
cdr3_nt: TGTGCCAGCAGTAAACACAGCTACGAGCAGTACTTC
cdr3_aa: CASSKHSYEQYF

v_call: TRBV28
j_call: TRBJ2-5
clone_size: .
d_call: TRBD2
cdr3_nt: TGTGCCAGTGGAACGGGGGGGCTGGGGGAAAAGACCCAGTACTTC
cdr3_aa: CASGTGGLGEKTQYF

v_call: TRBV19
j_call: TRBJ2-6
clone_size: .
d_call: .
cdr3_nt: TGTGCCAGTAGTATTTTTAGGAGCTCTGGGGCCAACGTCCTGACTTTC
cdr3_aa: CASSIFRSSGANVLTF